The T cell receptor beta chain described here comes from a study of T cell repertoires in cytomegalovirus infection. Study in general: Both a matching HLA type and CMV infection were indicated by public TCR beta signatures.

The CDR3 consists of 16 residues. Per the germline V gene, CDR1 is SGHTA and CDR2 is FQGNSA. Trimming removed 5 bases at V and 5 bases at J, with 21 bases between. Study-level results: Individuals carrying CMV plus the relevant HLA were identified by cumulative frequency of public TCR beta families. Across the ex vivo response, the dominant clonotypes were HLA-C-restricted CMV-specific TCR beta clonotypes.

TCRdb passed the reads through MiXCR, listing each CDR3 protein once. The repertoire holds some 450,000 distinct CDR3 sequences, with roughly a third as singletons. Many counts were recorded for this clonotype. Its antigen is not known. The clonotype originates from a human donor in good health (CMV status not recorded). Some clones in this sample may be carry-over from other donors' samples. This chain uses TRBV7-2 with TRBJ2-5; the D gene could be TRBD1 or TRBD2 (6 bases each). Sequencing was carried out using PBMCs. Written as DNA, the CDR3 is TGTGCCAGCAGCCAGGCTCGGGCCCAGGGGAGGGAGACCCAGTACTTC. Its translation: CASSQARAQGRETQYF.